This TCR beta chain was sequenced for a study of T cell changes during pregnancy in multiple sclerosis. Data came from immunoSEQ multiplex PCR; TCRdb stores just in-frame clones and leaves some out. The sample lists about 93,000 clones, roughly 92% occurring once. The receptor comes from a female donor with multiple sclerosis, enrolled in a pregnancy study. This specimen was peripheral blood, taken after pregnancy.

CDR3 loop: CASSVGQGNNEQFF. The DNA of the CDR3 is TGTGCCAGCAGCGTAGGACAGGGAAATAATGAGCAGTTCTTC. The chain uses TRBV9 and TRBJ2-1; 7 nucleotides line up with TRBD1. This CDR3 has 14 residues. Trimming at V came to 0 bases and at J to 7 bases, leaving 4 bases not matched to a gene. The V gene's germline CDR1 is SGDLS and CDR2 YYNGEE.